The T cell receptor beta chain described here comes from a study of cytomegalovirus exposure and HLA in healthy donors. Vbeta (60) and Jbeta (13) primers were used in the PCR. Sequencing used immunoSEQ multiplex PCR; TCRdb keeps in-frame clones, though not all of them. This sample's table reports 95,000 to 110,000 clones. To note about this clone: Its antigen is currently unknown. Other DNA sequences in the same sample also yield this CDR3.

Germline V lookup: CDR1 SGHTA, CDR2 FQGNSA. V trimming: 5 bases; J trimming: 2 bases; junction bases outside the gene matches: 2. This CDR3 has 13 residues. General study results and limits: An analysis done earlier found most TCR beta V segments productive about 87% or about 30% of the time. The sole available immune exposure information was CMV serostatus. In the analysis, some V segments, TRBV6-2 and TRBV6-3 included, were excluded as indistinguishable. In a later analysis, HLA-associated TCR beta chains were more clonally expanded than equally common others.

This clonotype was sampled from a man aged 40-55 years in good health and CMV-seronegative. The V call is TRBV7-2, the J call TRBJ2-5, with 7 positions matching TRBD1. Sequenced material: PBMCs. The CDR3 coding sequence is TGTGCCAGCAGCAGGGACAGACAAGAGACCCAGTACTTC. Translating gives CASSRDRQETQYF.